The source of this T cell receptor beta chain is a study of cytomegalovirus exposure and HLA in healthy donors. Primers included in the PCR were 60 Vbeta and 13 Jbeta primers. The method was immunoSEQ multiplex PCR; TCRdb's version includes in-frame clones alone and lacks a portion of them. This table lists 150,000 to 200,000 clones. The CDR3 has 17 amino acids. Unmatched junction bases numbered 15, after V lost 2 bases and J lost 9 bases. The V gene's germline CDR1 is SGHTA and CDR2 FQGNSA. The source is a woman in her sixties or seventies in good health and CMV-seronegative. The V and J genes are TRBV7-2 and TRBJ2-1; 8 bases line up with TRBD2. Sequenced material: PBMCs. The DNA for the CDR3 is TGTGCCAGCAGCTTATCTCTACTAGCGGCCCAATGGGGTGAGCAGTTCTTC. Amino acids: CASSLSLLAAQWGEQFF.